These 15 T cell receptor beta chains share one sample of origin, sequenced in a study of shared T cell receptors in the human thymus. Produced via immunoSEQ multiplex PCR; TCRdb's table is partial and in-frame only. Here the sample spans 700,000 or so clones, 70% to 90% being singletons. The sample also formed part of further work on human thymus T cells.

The sample consisted of thymocytes. These receptors all stem from a girl less than two years old with a congenital heart defect.

The chain employs TRBV4-3 and TRBJ2-2, with 9 nucleotides matching TRBD1. Germline CDR1 reads LGHNA; CDR2 reads YSLEER. The J segment lost 4 bases and the V segment lost 0 bases, leaving 15 bases of the junction unmatched. This CDR3 region has 20 residues. The CDR3 sequence: CASSQEFRTGVWVGTGELFF. The CDR3 coding sequence is TGCGCCAGCAGCCAAGAATTCAGGACAGGGGTATGGGTAGGCACCGGGGAGCTGTTTTTT.

J is TRBJ1-2 and V is TRBV2, with 9 nucleotides matching TRBD1. Germline CDR1 and CDR2: SNHLY and FYNNEI. V dropped 5 bases and J dropped 4; count of bases not matched to a gene: 8. CDR3 length: 15 residues. The DNA of the CDR3 is TGTGCCAGCAGTCGGCAGGGACAGGGAAGCTATGGCTACACCTTC. Amino acids: CASSRQGQGSYGYTF.

The chain links TRBV5-1 to TRBJ1-1; TRBD1 might be the D (6 bases). This CDR3 contains 20 residues. V was pared by 4 bases and J by 2 bases, with 30 bases between. In germline, CDR1 is SGHRS, CDR2 YFSETQ. The CDR3 coding sequence is TGCGCCAGCAGCCCAAACCCCCTCGGACAGACGAAAAAAACAAACACTGAAGCTTTCTTT. Translating it yields CASSPNPLGQTKKTNTEAFF.

This clone was counted only a few times. This chain links TRBV5-8 with TRBJ1-1; TRBD1 might be the D (5 bases). The germline V gene has CDR1 SGHTS and CDR2 YDEGEE. V was pared by 0 bases and J by 7 bases, with 13 bases between. The CDR3 loop spans 14 amino acids. DNA for the CDR3: TGTGCCAGCAGCTTGGGGGGGAGGGCTATTGAAGCTTTCTTT. Translating it yields CASSLGGRAIEAFF.

This clone was seen only a few times. The V and J genes are TRBV19 and TRBJ1-5, with D uncertain. Germline CDR1 LNHDA, CDR2 SQIVND (reference sequence). The CDR3 is made up of 14 amino acids. V lost 7 bases and J 2 bases, leaving 12 bases between the germline ends. In DNA, the CDR3 is TGTGCCAGTAATAACCGGGGAGGCAATCAGCCCCAGCATTTT. This encodes CASNNRGGNQPQHF. Full variable domain (remainder filled in from reference TRBV19 and TRBJ1-5): DGGITQSPKYLFRKEGQNVTLSCEQNLNHDAMYWYRQDPGQGLRLIYYSQIVNDFQKGDIAEGYSVSREKKESFPLTVTSAQKNPTAFYLCASNNRGGNQPQHFGDGTRLSIL.

The V call is TRBV12-5, the J call TRBJ2-2; the D gene is possibly TRBD1 (7 bases). Germline V gene sequence: CDR1 LGHNT, CDR2 FRNRAP. V dropped 6 bases and J dropped 1 base, with 12 bases sitting between them. This CDR3 region has 15 residues. The CDR3 nucleotides are TGTGCTAGTGGGGCGGGACAGAAGAACACCGGGGAGCTGTTTTTT. Translating gives CASGAGQKNTGELFF. Variable domain in full (rest from reference TRBV12-5 and TRBJ2-2): DARVTQTPRHKVTEMGQEVTMRCQPILGHNTVFWYRQTMMQGLELLAYFRNRAPLDDSGMPKDRFSAEMPDATLATLKIQPSEPRDSAVYFCASGAGQKNTGELFFGEGSRLTVL.

The V gene is TRBV5-4, the J gene TRBJ2-5; 7 nucleotides line up with TRBD2. The CDR3 has 15 residues. The trim removed 2 bases at V and 1 base at J, leaving 5 bases unmatched. Germline V gene sequence: CDR1 SGHNT, CDR2 YYREEE (reference sequence). As DNA, the CDR3 is TGTGCCAGCAGCTTCGCTCCGGGGGGCCAAGAGACCCAGTACTTC. This codes for CASSFAPGGQETQYF.

The genes are TRBV11-2 and TRBJ2-3; the D gene is possibly TRBD2 (7 bases). The CDR3 is 15 residues long. Trimming left V 4 bases short and J 5 bases short, with 16 bases between. Germline lookup yields CDR1 SGHAT and CDR2 FQNNGV. The CDR3 loop reads CASSSLGGGGDTQYF. CDR3 coding DNA: TGTGCCAGCAGCTCCCTGGGGGGCGGGGGAGATACGCAGTATTTT.

The chain links TRBV9 to TRBJ2-5; 7 bases align to TRBD2. CDR1 and CDR2 (germline): SGDLS, YYNGEE. The CDR3 extends over 14 amino acids. Germline trimming cut 3 bases from V and 0 bases from J; bases unmatched to any gene: 2. Written as DNA, the CDR3 is TGTGCCAGCAGCGCGCTAGCGGACCAAGAGACCCAGTACTTC. Translation gives CASSALADQETQYF.

The chain has TRBV7-6 and TRBJ2-7, with D possibly TRBD1 on 6 matching bases. The CDR3 covers 14 residues. Trimming took 5 bases from V and 2 from J, leaving 13 bases between them. The germline CDR1 and CDR2 sequences are SGHVS and FNYEAQ. CDR3 coding DNA: TGTGCCAGCAGCCAGCAGGACAGCACCTACGAGCAGTACTTC. Its protein is CASSQQDSTYEQYF.

DNA for the CDR3: TGTGCCAGCAGCTTAACGTTATGGACAGGGACAAATCAGCCCCAGCATTTT. This encodes CASSLTLWTGTNQPQHF. The chain employs TRBV5-8 and TRBJ1-5, with 8 bases that match TRBD1. Germline V gene data show CDR1 as SGHTS and CDR2 as YDEGEE. The CDR3 length is 17 residues. V lost 2 bases to trimming and J lost 4 bases; unmatched junction nucleotides: 11. Looking up the rest from reference TRBV5-8 and TRBJ1-5 gives the full variable domain: EAGVTQSPTHLIKTRGQQATLRCSPISGHTSVYWYQQALGLGLQFLLWYDEGEERNRGNFPPRFSGRQFPNYSSELNVNALELEDSALYLCASSLTLWTGTNQPQHFGDGTRLSIL.

The chain carries TRBV5-6 and TRBJ2-3, with D perhaps matching TRBD1 (6 bases). The CDR3 is 15 amino acids. V was pared by 6 bases and J by 4 bases, with 18 bases between. The germline V gene encodes CDR1 SGHDT and CDR2 YYEEEE. The CDR3, as DNA: TGTGCCAGCAAGCCACAGGGAAACGCTGCAGATACGCAGTATTTT. Protein sequence: CASKPQGNAADTQYF.

This chain joins TRBV15 and TRBJ2-7, with TRBD2 matching over 8 bases. The V and J ends lost 4 bases and 5 bases, in that order; junction bases with no gene match: 13. This CDR3 has 16 amino acids. Looked up from germline, CDR1 is LNHNV and CDR2 is YYDKDF (reference sequence). The CDR3 bases are TGTGCCACCAGCATGAATCCGGGACTAGGAGGGCACGAGCAGTACTTC. Protein sequence: CATSMNPGLGGHEQYF.

The chain carries TRBV7-8 and TRBJ1-4, with a possible D match to TRBD1 (5 bases). Germline V CDR1 and CDR2: SGHVS, FQNEAQ. The CDR3 length is 12 residues. CDR3 sequence (DNA): TGTGCGTCGCGACAGTTAAATGAAAAACTGTTTTTT. Translation gives CASRQLNEKLFF.

The chain links TRBV6-6 to TRBJ1-6; D gene ambiguous. The germline V gene has CDR1 MNHNY and CDR2 SVGAGI (reference sequence). V was trimmed by 4 bases and J by 13 bases, leaving 14 bases between them. The CDR3 spans 13 residues. The CDR3 DNA reads TGTGCCAGCAGTTCCCGGACGGAGGCTCCCCTCCACTTT. This sequence encodes CASSSRTEAPLHF.